Below, 18 T cell receptor beta chains from the same sample are listed, as sequenced in a study of response to subunit inactivated influenza vaccine. TCRdb reprocessed the RT-PCR reads via MiXCR and lists one record per CDR3 protein. This sample has roughly 500,000 distinct CDR3 sequences, with 16% found just once. The input for sequencing was CD4+ T cells sorted from PBMCs, taken roughly 24 months after vaccination. These receptors came from a man aged 45 to 75 who received an inactivated influenza vaccine.

This clonotype was seen only a few times. The chain combines TRBV2 with TRBJ1-6, with D unresolved. The V gene lost 6 bases and the J gene lost 8 bases, with 11 bases spanning the gap. Germline loops: CDR1 SNHLY, CDR2 FYNNEI. This CDR3 is built from 13 residues. The CDR3 DNA reads TGTGCCAGCAGACAAGTATTTGATTCACCCCTCCACTTT. This sequence encodes CASRQVFDSPLHF.

The J gene is TRBJ2-7, the V gene TRBV20-1; TRBD2 matches at 9 bases. The CDR3 extends over 16 amino acids. Germline CDR1 DFQATT, CDR2 SNEGSKA (reference sequence). Trimming took 4 bases from V and 1 from J; bases not matched to a gene: 11. DNA of the CDR3: TGCAGTGCTACTGATACTAGCGGGTATCTTTCCTACGAGCAGTACTTC. Translated: CSATDTSGYLSYEQYF.

This clonotype was picked up a small number of times. The chain has TRBV5-1 and TRBJ1-5; D not certain. The CDR3 spans 15 residues. V was shortened by 7 bases and J by 5 bases, with 19 bases between the two germline ends. The germline gives CDR1 SGHRS, CDR2 YFSETQ. CDR3 sequence: CASASGPSGDQPQHF. The CDR3, as DNA: TGCGCCAGCGCCTCCGGACCTAGTGGGGATCAGCCCCAGCATTTT.

This chain joins TRBV18 and TRBJ2-7; a weak D match, TRBD2 (5 bases). V was pared by 5 bases and J by 5 bases, with 13 bases between. The length of the CDR3 is 13 residues. From germline, CDR1 is KGHSH and CDR2 LQKENI. Here the CDR3 reads CASSLFGKNEQYF. CDR3 DNA sequence: TGTGCCAGCTCATTATTCGGGAAGAACGAGCAGTACTTC.

This clonotype has a count of ten or more. The rearrangement uses TRBV20-1 and TRBJ2-7; TRBD1 might be the D (5 bases). This CDR3 spans 13 amino acids. Per the germline V gene, CDR1 is DFQATT and CDR2 is SNEGSKA (reference sequence). Trimming took off 6 bases at V and 3 bases at J, with 15 bases between the two ends. Here the CDR3 reads CSAAPRADYEQYF. The CDR3 DNA reads TGCAGTGCGGCCCCCAGGGCCGACTACGAGCAGTACTTC.

The gene calls are TRBV15 and TRBJ2-2, with D possibly called TRBD1 or TRBD2 (6 bases each). This CDR3 contains 17 residues. V was cut by 1 base and J by 2 bases, with 14 bases left in between. CDR1 and CDR2 from the germline V gene are LNHNV and YYDKDF (reference sequence). The CDR3 loop is CATSRVGGSLNTGELFF. The DNA of the CDR3 is TGTGCCACCAGCAGAGTGGGGGGCAGCTTAAACACCGGGGAGCTGTTTTTT.

This clonotype was observed a few times. The chain couples TRBV6-2 or TRBV6-3 to TRBJ2-2, with 7 bases aligning to TRBD1. Germline V CDR1 and CDR2: MNHEY, SVGEGT. The CDR3 is made up of 15 amino acids. The ends lost 6 bases at V and 11 bases at J; junction bases unmatched: 15. The CDR3 coding sequence is TGTGCCAGCAGGGCCGGACAGGTCCTCACTCGAGAGCTGTTTTTT. Residues: CASRAGQVLTRELFF.

This clonotype was counted between two and nine times. This chain uses TRBV29-1 with TRBJ2-3; D might be TRBD2 (5 bases). This CDR3 has 12 amino acids. V gave up 3 bases and J gave up 8 bases, with 12 bases separating them. The germline V gene has CDR1 SQVTM and CDR2 ANQGSEA. CDR3 loop: CSVERNEGTQYF. Here the CDR3 DNA reads TGCAGCGTTGAGAGGAACGAGGGTACGCAGTATTTT.

This clonotype has ten or more counts. The gene calls are TRBV5-1 and TRBJ2-6, with D possibly matching TRBD2 (5 bases). This CDR3 contains 16 residues. Trimming left V 2 bases short and J 5 bases short, with 14 bases between. The germline gives CDR1 SGHRS, CDR2 YFSETQ. CDR3 residues: CASSLTGLGWANVLTF. The CDR3 DNA reads as TGCGCCAGCAGCTTAACCGGACTGGGCTGGGCCAACGTCCTGACTTTC.

V is TRBV20-1 and J is TRBJ2-2; TRBD1 matches 8 bases. Trimming cost V 2 bases and J 7 bases; bases outside gene matches: 6. This CDR3 is built from 14 residues. Germline V gene sequence: CDR1 DFQATT, CDR2 SNEGSKA (reference sequence). The CDR3 region has the DNA TGCAGTGCTAGAACGGACAGGGAACACGGGGAGCTGTTTTTT. This translates into CSARTDREHGELFF.

This clonotype appeared a few times. The CDR3, as DNA: TGTGCCAGCAGTCAGGTTGGCAATTCACCCCTCCACTTT. This translates into CASSQVGNSPLHF. This rearrangement joins TRBV4-2 to TRBJ1-6; no clear D. Trimming cost V 6 bases and J 7 bases, with 10 bases left between them. In germline, CDR1 is LGHNA, CDR2 YNFKEQ. The CDR3 loop spans 13 amino acids.

In its sample, this clonotype was seen a few times. The chain links TRBV7-2 to TRBJ1-3; 7 positions agree with TRBD1. J lost 8 bases, V lost 4 bases, and 5 bases had no gene match. This CDR3 spans 13 amino acids. Looked up from germline, CDR1 is SGHTA and CDR2 is FQGNSA. As DNA, the CDR3 is TGTGCCAGCAGCTACGACAGGGCTCACACCATATATTTT. This encodes CASSYDRAHTIYF.

The CDR3 DNA reads as TGTGCCAGCAGTACCATCCTGGGGAGCTCCTACGAGCAGTACTTC. This codes for CASSTILGSSYEQYF. The rearrangement joins TRBV27 to TRBJ2-7; D might be TRBD2 (5 bases). The CDR3 is 15 residues long. CDR1 and CDR2 (germline): MNHEY, SMNVEV (reference sequence). With 5 bases removed from V and 0 bases from J, the gap between germline ends came to 14 bases.

The chain combines TRBV6-1 with TRBJ2-3, with 8 nucleotides matching TRBD2. V dropped 3 bases and J dropped 6; count of bases not matched to a gene: 11. The CDR3 length is 16 residues. In germline, CDR1 is MNHNS, CDR2 SASEGT. The CDR3 here is CASSDGVGLVGDTQYF. CDR3 bases: TGTGCCAGCAGTGACGGAGTGGGACTAGTAGGGGATACGCAGTATTTT.

The rearrangement links TRBV12-3 or TRBV12-4 to TRBJ2-7; D call uncertain. V lost 3 bases and J lost 2, with 8 bases in between. The CDR3 has 13 residues. The CDR3 here is CASSFAEPYEQYF. CDR3 DNA: TGTGCCAGCAGTTTCGCAGAACCCTACGAGCAGTACTTC.

This clonotype was found a few times. The chain recombines TRBV10-3 with TRBJ2-2; possible D gene TRBD2, 5 bases. Germline loops: CDR1 ENHRY, CDR2 SYGVKD. V lost 8 bases, J lost 7 bases, and 20 bases lay in between. The CDR3 loop spans 15 amino acids. The CDR3 loop reads CAIAEGSIRGGELFF. CDR3 nucleotides: TGTGCCATCGCCGAAGGATCGATTCGGGGCGGGGAGCTGTTTTTT.

This chain joins TRBV7-2 and TRBJ1-1, with D perhaps matching TRBD1 (5 bases). The V end lost 1 base, the J end lost 1 base, and 10 bases lay between the germline ends. Looked up from germline, CDR1 is SGHTA and CDR2 is FQGNSA. This CDR3 has 15 residues. CDR3 amino acids: CASSLVGEANTEAFF. For the CDR3, the DNA is TGTGCCAGCAGCTTAGTGGGGGAGGCGAACACTGAAGCTTTCTTT.

This clonotype was recorded a few times. The J gene is TRBJ2-7, the V gene TRBV7-8, with 7 positions matching TRBD2. V lost 6 bases, J lost 2 bases, and 13 bases stayed unmatched. This CDR3 region has 16 residues. The V gene's germline CDR1 is SGHVS and CDR2 FQNEAQ. DNA of the CDR3: TGTGCCAGCAGTCCCCTAAGCGGCGGGGGAACCTACGAGCAGTACTTC. Translating it yields CASSPLSGGGTYEQYF.